The clone carrying this T cell receptor (beta chain) was detected once. As yet, its antigen is unknown. The data derive from a study of blood T cells in healthy people across ages. The second PCR ran roughly 7 to 11 cycles with a sample-barcoded 5' primer and J-beta primers. The study obtained at least 3 million CDR3-containing paired-end reads from every sample. TCRdb processed the 5' RACE reads anew with MiXCR; each CDR3 protein has one entry. The sample contains roughly 800,000 distinct CDR3 sequences, roughly 64% of which appear only once. Overall study results and limits: The long-lived group displayed more naive CD4+ cells, plus higher diversity, than the aged donors did.

Material: blood. The TCR was taken from a man aged 25-45 years in good health.

The CDR3 loop reads CATSREPSGGAFSSEQFF. The DNA of the CDR3 is TGTGCCACCAGCAGAGAGCCTAGCGGGGGGGCCTTCTCGAGTGAGCAGTTCTTC. The chain recombines TRBV15 with TRBJ2-1; 12 bases are a match to TRBD2. The CDR3 extends over 18 amino acids. J gave up 9 bases and V 0 bases, and 12 bases lay outside the gene matches. Germline V lookup: CDR1 LNHNV, CDR2 YYDKDF (reference sequence).